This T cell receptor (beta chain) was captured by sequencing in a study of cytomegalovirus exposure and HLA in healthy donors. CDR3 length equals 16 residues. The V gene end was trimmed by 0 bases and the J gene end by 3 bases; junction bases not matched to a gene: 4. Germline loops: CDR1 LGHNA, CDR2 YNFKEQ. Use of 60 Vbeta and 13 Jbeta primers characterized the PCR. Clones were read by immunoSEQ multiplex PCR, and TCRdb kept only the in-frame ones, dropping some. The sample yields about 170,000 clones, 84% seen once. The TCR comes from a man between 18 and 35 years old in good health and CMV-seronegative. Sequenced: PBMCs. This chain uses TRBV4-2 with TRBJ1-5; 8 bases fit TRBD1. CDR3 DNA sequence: TGTGCCAGCAGCCAAGACACAGGGGGGCTCAATCAGCCCCAGCATTTT. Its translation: CASSQDTGGLNQPQHF.